The 9 T cell receptor beta chains given below trace back to one sample, sequenced in a study of blood T cell repertoires in COVID-19. Some clones are missing from TCRdb's copy, which holds only in-frame ones; the method was immunoSEQ multiplex PCR. The data contain 390,000 or so clones, around 83% of them singletons. Sample: PBMCs or T cells enriched from blood (not recorded which). All receptors derive from a woman aged 45-59 years who had recovered from COVID-19.

The chain links TRBV25-1 to TRBJ2-7; TRBD2 matches at 7 bases. This CDR3 has 15 amino acids. V shed 5 bases, J shed 2 bases, and the junction held 9 bases outside the gene matches. Germline V gene sequence: CDR1 MGHDK, CDR2 SYGVNS. The DNA of the CDR3 is TGTGCCAGCAGTCCTCTGATGGGGGGGACCTACGAGCAGTACTTC. This translates into CASSPLMGGTYEQYF.

The gene calls are TRBV5-4 and TRBJ1-3, with D possibly TRBD1 on 6 matching bases. V gave up 3 bases and J gave up 0 bases, with 19 bases separating them. The germline gives CDR1 SGHNT, CDR2 YYREEE (reference sequence). The CDR3 spans 18 residues. The CDR3 nucleotides read TGTGCCAGCAGCTCGATAGGCTCAGGGGCCCTCTCTGGAAACACCATATATTTT. The encoded protein is CASSSIGSGALSGNTIYF.

The chain joins TRBV7-2 to TRBJ1-3; D might be TRBD1 (6 bases). Germline CDR1 reads SGHTA; CDR2 reads FQGNSA. The length of the CDR3 is 14 residues. Trimming took 3 bases from V and 2 from J, leaving 8 bases between them. CDR3 sequence (DNA): TGTGCCAGCAGCTTCGACAGGACTGGAAACACCATATATTTT. Protein product: CASSFDRTGNTIYF.

V is TRBV18 and J is TRBJ2-4, with D maybe TRBD2 (6 bases). Trimming shortened V by 6 bases and J by 9 bases, and 21 bases separated the two germline ends. Germline lookup yields CDR1 KGHSH and CDR2 LQKENI. The CDR3 consists of 15 residues. The CDR3 protein is CASSPFGGGMSIQYF. As DNA, the CDR3 is TGTGCCAGCTCCCCGTTCGGGGGAGGTATGAGCATTCAGTACTTC.

The gene calls are TRBV7-2 and TRBJ1-1; 12 nucleotides match TRBD1. V trimming: 5 bases; J trimming: 10 bases; junction bases outside the gene matches: 5. The length of the CDR3 is 13 residues. Germline V gene data show CDR1 as SGHTA and CDR2 as FQGNSA. The CDR3 reads CASSPGTGGSAFF. The CDR3 DNA is TGTGCCAGCAGCCCCGGGACAGGGGGCTCAGCTTTCTTT.

The gene calls are TRBV7-9 and TRBJ1-1; D not resolved. Germline CDR1 and CDR2: SEHNR and FQNEAQ (reference sequence). The length of the CDR3 is 15 residues. With 5 bases removed from V and 1 base from J, the gap between germline ends came to 14 bases. The CDR3 sequence: CASSHRPTENTEAFF. DNA for the CDR3: TGTGCCAGCAGCCACAGACCCACGGAGAACACTGAAGCTTTCTTT.

This clone was observed once. For the CDR3, the DNA is TGTGCCAGCAGCCGCTCCCAGGCTTCACCCCTCCACTTT. Translation gives CASSRSQASPLHF. The rearrangement uses TRBV5-5 and TRBJ1-6; D is ambiguous. The germline V gene has CDR1 SGHKS and CDR2 YYEKEE (reference sequence). V lost 4 bases and J lost 9, with 11 bases in between. This CDR3 is 13 amino acids long.

The chain recombines TRBV11-2 with TRBJ2-2; perhaps TRBD2 as D (5 bases). The germline V and J ends were trimmed by 1 base and 5 bases, with 8 bases remaining between them. Germline assignment: CDR1 SGHAT and CDR2 FQNNGV. The CDR3 is 14 amino acids. The CDR3 bases are TGTGCCAGCAGCTTAGCGGGAAGGACCGGGGAGCTGTTTTTT. Protein product: CASSLAGRTGELFF.

This clone was seen a handful of times. This CDR3 is CASSQDRGPRWPQHF. The CDR3 DNA follows: TGCGCCAGCAGCCAAGACCGGGGTCCTAGGTGGCCCCAGCATTTT. The gene calls are TRBV4-3 and TRBJ1-5; D gene unclear. Trimming removed 0 bases from V and 9 bases from J, with 15 bases in between. The V gene's germline CDR1 is LGHNA and CDR2 YSLEER. The CDR3 consists of 15 residues.